Below are 16 T cell receptor beta chains sequenced from a single sample in a study of T cell changes during pregnancy in multiple sclerosis. Measured with immunoSEQ multiplex PCR; TCRdb has only the in-frame clones, and not every one. The table lists roughly 42,000 clones, around 92% of them singletons, with under 0.5% in the top ten. Sequencing was performed on CD4+ T cells from peripheral blood mononuclear cells, taken in the second trimester of pregnancy. These receptors originate from a female donor in good health, enrolled as a control in a pregnancy study.

This clone has a handful of counts. The junction and the germline gene differ at one end; a read error may be behind it. This chain uses TRBV14 with TRBJ1-1, with 7 bases that match TRBD1. Germline CDR1 reads SGHDN; CDR2 reads FVKESK. The CDR3 runs 14 residues. The CDR3 bases are TGTGCCAGCACCCAAACGTACAGGGGCGCTGAAGCTTTCTTT. Residues: CASTQTYRGAEAFF.

The chain is built from TRBV5-4 and TRBJ2-5; TRBD1 might be the D (6 bases). Between the trimmed V and J ends, which lost 4 bases and 0 bases, there was a span of 13 bases. CDR1 is SGHNT, CDR2 YYREEE, per germline (reference sequence). CDR3 length: 15 residues. DNA for the CDR3: TGTGCCAGCAGCAATCAACAGGGATACCAAGAGACCCAGTACTTC. Translated: CASSNQQGYQETQYF.

This sequence joins TRBV9 and TRBJ2-2, with 12 bases identical to TRBD1. The V gene end was trimmed by 4 bases and the J gene end by 0 bases; junction bases not matched to a gene: 10. The CDR3 is made up of 19 amino acids. Germline V CDR1 and CDR2: SGDLS, YYNGEE. In DNA form, the CDR3 reads TGTGCCAGCAGCCGGGGTCTGGGACAGGGGGCTTCGAACACCGGGGAGCTGTTTTTT. Protein: CASSRGLGQGASNTGELFF.

The chain recombines TRBV11-2 with TRBJ2-5; a possible D gene is TRBD2 (6 bases). Germline lookup yields CDR1 SGHAT and CDR2 FQNNGV. The CDR3 runs 15 residues. The germline V and J ends were trimmed by 6 bases and 5 bases, with 19 bases remaining between them. CDR3 amino acids: CASSPGGSLIETQYF. The CDR3 region has the DNA TGTGCCAGCAGTCCCGGGGGTAGCTTGATTGAGACCCAGTACTTC. Complete variable domain (other parts from reference TRBV11-2 and TRBJ2-5): EAGVAQSPRYKIIEKRQSVAFWCNPISGHATLYWYQQILGQGPKLLIQFQNNGVVDDSQLPKDRFSAERLKGVDSTLKIQPAKLEDSAVYLCASSPGGSLIETQYFGPGTRLLVL.

This sequence joins TRBV5-4 and TRBJ1-2, with D maybe TRBD1 (5 bases). Trimming left V 1 base short and J 7 bases short, with 17 bases between. Germline V gives CDR1 SGHNT, CDR2 YYREEE (reference sequence). The CDR3 has 15 amino acids. The CDR3 sequence: CASSLNRGSIGGYTF. The DNA for the CDR3 is TGTGCCAGCAGCTTGAATCGGGGGAGTATTGGTGGCTACACCTTC.

V gene TRBV18 combines with J gene TRBJ2-1; D might be TRBD2 (6 bases). V was pared by 1 base and J by 0 bases, with 13 bases between. Germline V gives CDR1 KGHSH, CDR2 LQKENI. This CDR3 has 17 residues. The CDR3 coding sequence is TGTGCCAGCTCACCACTCGCGGGAAAGGTCTCCTACAATGAGCAGTTCTTC. Its protein product is CASSPLAGKVSYNEQFF.

This clone has only one observation. The V gene is TRBV18, the J gene TRBJ2-3, with D possibly matching TRBD2 (5 bases). This CDR3 region has 15 residues. Germline CDR1 KGHSH, CDR2 LQKENI. V was clipped by 0 bases and J by 4 bases, with 11 bases between them. DNA of the CDR3: TGTGCCAGCTCACCACCGGACTTGAGAGCAGATACGCAGTATTTT. It translates to CASSPPDLRADTQYF.

The rearrangement uses TRBV14 and TRBJ2-2; 7 bases are shared with TRBD2. V dropped 6 bases and J dropped 1; count of bases not matched to a gene: 2. Germline V gene lookup returns CDR1 SGHDN and CDR2 FVKESK. The CDR3 runs to 14 residues. CDR3: CASRASGNTGELFF. The DNA for the CDR3 is TGTGCCAGCAGGGCTAGCGGGAACACCGGGGAGCTGTTTTTT. Based on the CDR3 plus reference TRBV14 and TRBJ2-2, the full variable domain is EAGVTQFPSHSVIEKGQTVTLRCDPISGHDNLYWYRRVMGKEIKFLLHFVKESKQDESGMPNNRFLAERTGGTYSTLKVQPAELEDSGVYFCASRASGNTGELFFGEGSRLTVL.

V and J are TRBV6-6 and TRBJ1-6; 7 bases agree with TRBD1. In germline, CDR1 is MNHNY, CDR2 SVGAGI (reference sequence). The CDR3 runs to 14 residues. Trimming removed 6 bases from V and 8 bases from J; junction bases left unmatched: 7. CDR3 region: CASSLGQIYSPLHF. CDR3 nucleotides: TGTGCCAGCAGCCTGGGACAGATTTATTCACCCCTCCACTTT.

The rearrangement uses TRBV18 and TRBJ2-1; TRBD2 agrees at 10 bases. J was trimmed by 8 bases and V by 3 bases; bases with no gene match: 7. The CDR3 loop spans 15 amino acids. Looked up from germline, CDR1 is KGHSH and CDR2 is LQKENI. CDR3 residues: CASSPPSGSQHEQFF. CDR3 sequence (DNA): TGTGCCAGCTCACCGCCTAGCGGGAGTCAACATGAGCAGTTCTTC.

This clone was seen only once. This chain connects TRBV30 to TRBJ1-4; D possibly corresponds to TRBD1 (6 bases). Trimming left V 0 bases short and J 10 bases short, with 15 bases between. The CDR3 extends over 14 amino acids. CDR1 is GTSNPN and CDR2 is SVGIG in the germline V gene (reference sequence). CDR3 residues: CAWSVGGGVGKLFF. CDR3 nucleotides: TGTGCCTGGAGTGTAGGGGGTGGGGTTGGAAAACTGTTTTTT.

The chain carries TRBV15 and TRBJ2-3; 10 nucleotides line up with TRBD1. The CDR3 sequence is 17 residues long. The germline CDR1 and CDR2 sequences are LNHNV and YYDKDF (reference sequence). Germline trimming cut 4 bases from V and 2 bases from J; bases unmatched to any gene: 9. The DNA for the CDR3 is TGTGCCACCAGCAAACCGGGACAGGGGATATACACAGATACGCAGTATTTT. Translating gives CATSKPGQGIYTDTQYF.

V and J are TRBV27 and TRBJ2-3; 10 bases match TRBD1. Germline V gives CDR1 MNHEY, CDR2 SMNVEV (reference sequence). The length of the CDR3 is 15 residues. J was trimmed by 6 bases and V by 6 bases; bases with no gene match: 9. CDR3 in amino acids: CASRSSGTGDDTQYF. DNA of the CDR3: TGTGCCAGCAGGTCCTCCGGGACAGGGGACGATACGCAGTATTTT.

This rearrangement joins TRBV2 to TRBJ2-1, with 13 nucleotides matching TRBD2. In germline, CDR1 is SNHLY, CDR2 FYNNEI. The CDR3 has 15 amino acids. Trimming took 5 bases from V and 10 from J; bases not matched to a gene: 8. The CDR3 protein is CASSRTSGGAREQFF. The CDR3 nucleotides are TGTGCCAGCAGTCGCACTAGCGGGGGGGCCCGGGAGCAGTTCTTC.

This chain joins TRBV4-2 and TRBJ2-5, with 10 bases fitting TRBD2. TRBJ2-7 explains the end of the DNA better; the J call may be wrong. The CDR3 is made up of 14 amino acids. Germline V gene lookup returns CDR1 LGHNA and CDR2 YNFKEQ. In DNA form, the CDR3 reads TGTGCCAGCAGCGAGCGGGGGGGCCCGTACGAGCAGTACTTC. Amino acid sequence: CASSERGGPYEQYF.

The CDR3 DNA reads TGTGCCAGCAGCCAACAGGGAAGCAATCAGCCCCAGCATTTT. This gives the protein CASSQQGSNQPQHF. The chain joins TRBV7-9 to TRBJ1-5; tentatively, D is TRBD1 (6 bases). In germline, CDR1 is SEHNR, CDR2 FQNEAQ (reference sequence). There are 14 residues in the CDR3. Trimming cost V 5 bases and J 1 base, with 9 bases left between them.